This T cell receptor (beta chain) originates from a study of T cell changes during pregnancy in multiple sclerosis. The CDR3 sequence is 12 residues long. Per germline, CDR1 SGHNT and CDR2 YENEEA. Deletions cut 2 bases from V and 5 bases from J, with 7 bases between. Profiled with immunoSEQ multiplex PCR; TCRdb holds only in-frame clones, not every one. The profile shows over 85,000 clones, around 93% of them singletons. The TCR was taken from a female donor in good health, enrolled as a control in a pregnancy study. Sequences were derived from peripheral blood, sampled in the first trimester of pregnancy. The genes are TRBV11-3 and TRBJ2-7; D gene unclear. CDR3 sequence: CASSLSGDEQYF. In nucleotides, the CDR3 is TGTGCCAGCAGCTTATCCGGTGACGAGCAGTACTTC.